This T cell receptor beta chain comes out of a study of shared T cell receptors in the human thymus. Profiled with immunoSEQ multiplex PCR; TCRdb holds only in-frame clones, not every one. This table has over 450,000 clones, around three quarters appearing once. The V end was cut by 5 bases, the J end by 5 bases, with 9 bases between. CDR1 is SNHLY, CDR2 FYNNEI, per germline. The length of the CDR3 is 13 residues. The same data also contributed to another study, on human thymus T cells. That paper states: The people who donated were healthy Finnish babies having corrective surgery for congenital heart defects. The source of the thymus tissue was resections taken during corrective heart surgery. It looked as if thymic and blood repertoires used V and J genes in a biased way. Unrelated individuals reportedly shared highly overlapping thymic TCR repertoires.

This chain connects TRBV2 to TRBJ2-2; D unclear. The source of this sequence is a boy in the first two years of life with a congenital heart defect. The sequencing sample was made of thymocytes. In DNA, the CDR3 is TGTGCCAGCAGTACCACGAGTACCGGGGAGCTGTTTTTT. It translates to CASSTTSTGELFF. Full variable domain (missing parts from reference TRBV2 and TRBJ2-2): EPEVTQTPSHQVTQMGQEVILRCVPISNHLYFYWYRQILGQKVEFLVSFYNNEISEKSEIFDDQFSVERPDGSNFTLKIRSTKLEDSAMYFCASSTTSTGELFFGEGSRLTVL.